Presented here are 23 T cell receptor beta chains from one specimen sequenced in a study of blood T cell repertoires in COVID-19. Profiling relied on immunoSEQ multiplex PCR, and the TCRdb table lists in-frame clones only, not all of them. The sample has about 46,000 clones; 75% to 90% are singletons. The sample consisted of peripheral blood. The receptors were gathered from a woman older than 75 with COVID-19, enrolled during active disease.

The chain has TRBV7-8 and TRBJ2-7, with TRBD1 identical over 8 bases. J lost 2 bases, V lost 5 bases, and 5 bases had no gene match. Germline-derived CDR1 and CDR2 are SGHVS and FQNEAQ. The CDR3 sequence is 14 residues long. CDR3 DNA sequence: TGTGCCAGCAGCGCACGGGACAGGACCTACGAGCAGTACTTC. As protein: CASSARDRTYEQYF.

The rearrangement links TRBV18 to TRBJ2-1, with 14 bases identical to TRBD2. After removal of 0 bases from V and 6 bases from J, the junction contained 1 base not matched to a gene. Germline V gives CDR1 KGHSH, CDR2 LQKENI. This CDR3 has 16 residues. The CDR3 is CASSPPGLAGVNEQFF. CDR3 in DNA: TGTGCCAGCTCACCACCGGGACTAGCGGGAGTCAATGAGCAGTTCTTC.

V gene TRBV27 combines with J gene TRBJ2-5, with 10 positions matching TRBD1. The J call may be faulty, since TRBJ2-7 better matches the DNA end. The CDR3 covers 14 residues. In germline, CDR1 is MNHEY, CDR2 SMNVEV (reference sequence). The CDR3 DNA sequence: TGTGCCAGCAGTGCTCGGACAGGGGGTCACGAGCAGTACTTC. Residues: CASSARTGGHEQYF.

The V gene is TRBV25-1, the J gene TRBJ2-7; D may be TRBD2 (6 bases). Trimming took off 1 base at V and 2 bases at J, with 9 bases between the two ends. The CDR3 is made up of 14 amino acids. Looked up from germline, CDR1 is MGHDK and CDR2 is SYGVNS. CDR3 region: CASSESGAPYEQYF. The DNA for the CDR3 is TGTGCCAGCAGTGAATCGGGAGCGCCCTACGAGCAGTACTTC.

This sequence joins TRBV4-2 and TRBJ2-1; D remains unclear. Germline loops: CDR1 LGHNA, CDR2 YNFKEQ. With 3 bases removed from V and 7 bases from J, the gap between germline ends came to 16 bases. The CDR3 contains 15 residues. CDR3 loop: CASSHLILSGNEQFF. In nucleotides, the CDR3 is TGTGCCAGCAGCCATCTTATCTTGAGTGGTAATGAGCAGTTCTTC.

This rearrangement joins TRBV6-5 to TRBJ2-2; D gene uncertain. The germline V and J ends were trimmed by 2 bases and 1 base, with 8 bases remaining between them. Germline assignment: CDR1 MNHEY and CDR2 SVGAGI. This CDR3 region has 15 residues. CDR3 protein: CASSYRQLNTGELFF. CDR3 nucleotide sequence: TGTGCCAGCAGTTACAGACAATTGAACACCGGGGAGCTGTTTTTT.

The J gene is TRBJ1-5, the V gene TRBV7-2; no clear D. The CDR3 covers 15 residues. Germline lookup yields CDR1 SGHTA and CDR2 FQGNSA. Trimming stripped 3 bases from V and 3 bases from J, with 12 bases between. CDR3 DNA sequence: TGTGCCAGCAGCTTCGAGGCTGGGTTCAATCAGCCCCAGCATTTT. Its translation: CASSFEAGFNQPQHF.

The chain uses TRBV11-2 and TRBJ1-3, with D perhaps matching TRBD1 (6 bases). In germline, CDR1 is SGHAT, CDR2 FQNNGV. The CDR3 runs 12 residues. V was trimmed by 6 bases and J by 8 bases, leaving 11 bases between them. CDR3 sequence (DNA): TGTGCCAGCAGAGGGGGGGGATACACCATATATTTT. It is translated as CASRGGGYTIYF.

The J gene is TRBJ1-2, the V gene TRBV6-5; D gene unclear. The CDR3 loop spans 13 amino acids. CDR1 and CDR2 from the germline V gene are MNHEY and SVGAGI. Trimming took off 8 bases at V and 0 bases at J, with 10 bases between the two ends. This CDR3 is CASPGRANYGYTF. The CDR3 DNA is TGTGCCAGCCCTGGGAGAGCTAACTATGGCTACACCTTC.

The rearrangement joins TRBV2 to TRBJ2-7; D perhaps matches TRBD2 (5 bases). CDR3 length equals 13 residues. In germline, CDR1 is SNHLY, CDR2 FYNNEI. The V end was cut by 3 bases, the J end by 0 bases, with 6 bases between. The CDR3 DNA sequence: TGTGCCAGCAGTGACGGGATCTCCTACGAGCAGTACTTC. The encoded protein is CASSDGISYEQYF.

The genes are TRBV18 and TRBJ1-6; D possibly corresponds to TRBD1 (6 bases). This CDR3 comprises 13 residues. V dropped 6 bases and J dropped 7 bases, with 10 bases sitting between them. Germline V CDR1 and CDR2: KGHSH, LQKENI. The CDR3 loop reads CASSGQPNSPLHF. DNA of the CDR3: TGTGCCAGCTCCGGACAGCCAAATTCACCCCTCCACTTT.

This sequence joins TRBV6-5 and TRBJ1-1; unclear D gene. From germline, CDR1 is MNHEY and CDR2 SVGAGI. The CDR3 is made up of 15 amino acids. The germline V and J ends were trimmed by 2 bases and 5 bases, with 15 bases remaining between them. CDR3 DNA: TGTGCCAGCAGTTACGAGGGTTACCTAGGGACTGAAGCTTTCTTT. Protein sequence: CASSYEGYLGTEAFF.

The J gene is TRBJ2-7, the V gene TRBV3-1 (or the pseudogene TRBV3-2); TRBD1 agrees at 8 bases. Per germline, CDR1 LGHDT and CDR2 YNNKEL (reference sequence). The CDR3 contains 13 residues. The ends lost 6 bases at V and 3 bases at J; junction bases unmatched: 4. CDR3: CASSSGTGYEQYF. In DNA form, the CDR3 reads TGTGCCAGCAGTTCCGGGACAGGCTACGAGCAGTACTTC.

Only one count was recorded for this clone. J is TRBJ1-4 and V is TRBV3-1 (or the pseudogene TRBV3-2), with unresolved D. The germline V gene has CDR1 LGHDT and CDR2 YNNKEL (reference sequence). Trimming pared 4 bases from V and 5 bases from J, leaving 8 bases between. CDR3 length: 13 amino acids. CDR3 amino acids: CASSLPRNEKLFF. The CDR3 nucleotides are TGTGCCAGCAGCCTACCCAGGAATGAAAAACTGTTTTTT.

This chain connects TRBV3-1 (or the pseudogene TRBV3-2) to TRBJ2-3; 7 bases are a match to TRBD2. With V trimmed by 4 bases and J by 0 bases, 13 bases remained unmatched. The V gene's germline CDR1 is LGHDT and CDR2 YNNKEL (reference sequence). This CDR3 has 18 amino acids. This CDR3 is CASSPGRTWGGSTDTQYF. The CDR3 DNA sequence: TGTGCCAGCAGCCCAGGGAGAACGTGGGGGGGGAGCACAGATACGCAGTATTTT.

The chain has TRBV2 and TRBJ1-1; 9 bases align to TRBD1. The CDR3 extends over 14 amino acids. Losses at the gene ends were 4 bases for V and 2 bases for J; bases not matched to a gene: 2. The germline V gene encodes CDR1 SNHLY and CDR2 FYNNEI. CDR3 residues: CASSATGGNTEAFF. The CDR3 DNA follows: TGTGCCAGCAGTGCCACAGGGGGCAACACTGAAGCTTTCTTT.

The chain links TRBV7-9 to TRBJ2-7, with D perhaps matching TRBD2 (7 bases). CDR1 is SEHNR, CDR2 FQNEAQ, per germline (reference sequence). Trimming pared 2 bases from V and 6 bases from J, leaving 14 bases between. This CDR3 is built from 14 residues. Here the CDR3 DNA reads TGTGCCAGCAGCTTAACGGGGGGCCTGTCCGAGCAGTACTTC. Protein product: CASSLTGGLSEQYF.

CDR3 protein: CASSLATSTGEQYF. CDR3 DNA sequence: TGTGCCAGCAGCTTAGCCACTAGCACTGGTGAGCAGTACTTC. The chain has TRBV7-6 and TRBJ2-7, with D perhaps matching TRBD2 (6 bases). The CDR3 is made up of 14 amino acids. With 0 bases removed from V and 7 bases from J, the gap between germline ends came to 13 bases. Germline V lookup: CDR1 SGHVS, CDR2 FNYEAQ.

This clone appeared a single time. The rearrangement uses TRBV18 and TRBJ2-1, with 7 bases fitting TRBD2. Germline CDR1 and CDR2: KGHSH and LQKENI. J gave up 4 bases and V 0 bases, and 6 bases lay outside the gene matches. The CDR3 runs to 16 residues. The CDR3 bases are TGTGCCAGCTCACCACCGGGCCTAGCGGAGTACAATGAGCAGTTCTTC. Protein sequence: CASSPPGLAEYNEQFF. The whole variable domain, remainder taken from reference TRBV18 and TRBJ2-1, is NAGVMQNPRHLVRRRGQEARLRCSPMKGHSHVYWYRQLPEEGLKFMVYLQKENIIDESGMPKERFSAEFPKEGPSILRIQQVVRGDSAAYFCASSPPGLAEYNEQFFGPGTRLTVL.

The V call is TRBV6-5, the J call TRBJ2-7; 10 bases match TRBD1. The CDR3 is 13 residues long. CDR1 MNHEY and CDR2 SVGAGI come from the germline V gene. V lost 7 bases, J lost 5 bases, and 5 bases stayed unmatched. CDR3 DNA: TGTGCCAGCAAGAGACAGGGGGCTGACGAGCAGTACTTC. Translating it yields CASKRQGADEQYF.

CDR3 sequence: CASSLSGSWGPGYGYTF. The CDR3 DNA reads as TGTGCCAGCAGCCTTTCAGGATCCTGGGGGCCGGGCTATGGCTACACCTTC. This sequence joins TRBV9 and TRBJ1-2; D perhaps matches TRBD1 (6 bases). The CDR3 has 17 residues. CDR1 SGDLS and CDR2 YYNGEE come from the germline V gene. The V end was cut by 4 bases, the J end by 4 bases, with 23 bases between. The full variable domain, in which reference TRBV9 and TRBJ1-2 provide the parts outside the CDR3, is DSGVTQTPKHLITATGQRVTLRCSPRSGDLSVYWYQQSLDQGLQFLIQYYNGEERAKGNILERFSAQQFPDLHSELNLSSLELGDSALYFCASSLSGSWGPGYGYTFGSGTRLTVV.

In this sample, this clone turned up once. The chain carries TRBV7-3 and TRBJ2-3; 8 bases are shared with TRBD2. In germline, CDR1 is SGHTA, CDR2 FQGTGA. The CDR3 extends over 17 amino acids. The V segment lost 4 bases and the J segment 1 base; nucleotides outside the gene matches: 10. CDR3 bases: TGTGCCAGCAGCTCCCGGGGGGCTAGCGGGCGCACAGATACGCAGTATTTT. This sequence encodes CASSSRGASGRTDTQYF. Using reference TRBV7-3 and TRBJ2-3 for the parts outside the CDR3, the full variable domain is GAGVSQTPSNKVTEKGKYVELRCDPISGHTALYWYRQSLGQGPEFLIYFQGTGAADDSGLPNDRFFAVRPEGSVSTLKIQRTERGDSAVYLCASSSRGASGRTDTQYFGPGTRLTVL.

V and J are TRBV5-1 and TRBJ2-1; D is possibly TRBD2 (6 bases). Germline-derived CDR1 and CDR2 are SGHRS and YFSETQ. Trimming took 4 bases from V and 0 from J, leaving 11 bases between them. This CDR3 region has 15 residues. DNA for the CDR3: TGCGCCAGCAGCCCGGACGGGAGCTCCTACAATGAGCAGTTCTTC. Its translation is CASSPDGSSYNEQFF.